One and the same sample provided the 23 T cell receptor beta chains below, sequenced in a study of cytomegalovirus exposure and HLA in healthy donors. The method was immunoSEQ multiplex PCR; TCRdb's version includes in-frame clones alone and lacks a portion of them. The data show 120,000 or so clones, 88% seen once. The sequenced sample consisted of PBMCs. Receptors originate from a woman under 40 in good health and CMV-seropositive.

The gene calls are TRBV11-2 and TRBJ2-1; no clear D gene. The CDR3 contains 12 residues. CDR1 SGHAT and CDR2 FQNNGV come from the germline V gene. Trimming shortened V by 4 bases and J by 6 bases, and 7 bases separated the two germline ends. The CDR3 here is CASSSERNEQFF. Here the CDR3 DNA reads TGTGCCAGCAGCTCCGAGCGCAATGAGCAGTTCTTC.

A few counts support this clone. In DNA form, the CDR3 reads TGTGCCAGCAGGAAAGACTTAATTGGTCAGCCCCAGCATTTT. The encoded protein is CASRKDLIGQPQHF. This rearrangement joins TRBV6-6 to TRBJ1-5; D remains unclear. Per germline, CDR1 MNHNY and CDR2 SVGAGI (reference sequence). V was trimmed by 6 bases and J by 6 bases, leaving 15 bases between them. CDR3 length equals 14 residues.

DNA for the CDR3: TGCGCCAGCAGCCAAGATGGGTGGGGGACAGGGGCCCTCAACACTGAAGCTTTCTTT. It codes for CASSQDGWGTGALNTEAFF. This chain links TRBV4-1 with TRBJ1-1; 10 bases are a match to TRBD1. CDR1 MGHRA and CDR2 YSYEKL come from the germline V gene. The CDR3 runs to 19 residues. V lost 0 bases, J lost 2 bases, and 12 bases stayed unmatched.

The chain joins TRBV7-9 to TRBJ1-2, with D perhaps matching TRBD1 (6 bases). The CDR3 covers 13 residues. The V and J ends lost 5 bases and 6 bases respectively, with 13 bases between them. Germline lookup yields CDR1 SEHNR and CDR2 FQNEAQ (reference sequence). The CDR3 nucleotides are TGTGCCAGCAGCCAATGGCAGGGGCATGGCTACACCTTC. Translation: CASSQWQGHGYTF.

This sequence joins TRBV19 and TRBJ2-7; TRBD1 agrees at 9 bases. Germline V CDR1 and CDR2: LNHDA, SQIVND (reference sequence). J was trimmed by 1 base and V by 5 bases; bases with no gene match: 6. The CDR3 has 15 residues. CDR3 nucleotides: TGTGCCAGTAGTGACGAACAGGGGGCGTCCTACGAGCAGTACTTC. This gives the protein CASSDEQGASYEQYF.

The gene calls are TRBV5-1 and TRBJ2-3; TRBD2 matches 11 bases. V dropped 7 bases and J dropped 5; count of bases not matched to a gene: 6. Per germline, CDR1 SGHRS and CDR2 YFSETQ. The CDR3 has 14 amino acids. In nucleotides, the CDR3 is TGCGCCAGCTGTCCGGGACTAGCGGTAGATACGCAGTATTTT. Residues: CASCPGLAVDTQYF.

This clone was detected once. This chain uses TRBV28 with TRBJ1-1; possibly TRBD1 for D (5 bases). V dropped 11 bases and J dropped 3 bases, with 13 bases sitting between them. There are 12 residues in the CDR3. Per germline, CDR1 MDHEN and CDR2 SYDVKM. CDR3 nucleotides: TGTGCCTCTCGGCGGGGGTACACTGAAGCTTTCTTT. This translates into CASRRGYTEAFF. Full variable domain (rest looked up from reference TRBV28 and TRBJ1-1): DVKVTQSSRYLVKRTGEKVFLECVQDMDHENMFWYRQDPGLGLRLIYFSYDVKMKEKGDIPEGYSVSREKKERFSLILESASTNQTSMYLCASRRGYTEAFFGQGTRLTVV.

This sequence joins TRBV5-1 and TRBJ2-1; 9 bases agree with TRBD1. Unmatched junction bases numbered 10, after V lost 7 bases and J lost 8 bases. Germline assignment: CDR1 SGHRS and CDR2 YFSETQ. This CDR3 is 14 amino acids long. CDR3 sequence (DNA): TGCGCCAGCTCCCGGGACAGGGCTAAACATGAGCAGTTCTTC. Amino acid sequence: CASSRDRAKHEQFF.

The chain has TRBV18 and TRBJ2-1, with 9 bases aligning to TRBD2. V was pared by 4 bases and J by 0 bases, with 10 bases of the junction left unmatched. CDR1 KGHSH and CDR2 LQKENI come from the germline V gene. CDR3 length: 18 amino acids. This chain's CDR3 is CASSRFLAGESSYNEQFF. In nucleotides, the CDR3 is TGTGCCAGCTCACGCTTCTTAGCGGGAGAAAGCTCCTACAATGAGCAGTTCTTC.

The V and J genes are TRBV7-2 and TRBJ1-2; 8 bases line up with TRBD1. The V and J ends lost 4 bases and 1 base, in that order; junction bases with no gene match: 2. The germline CDR1 and CDR2 sequences are SGHTA and FQGNSA. The CDR3 contains 14 residues. As DNA, the CDR3 is TGTGCCAGCAGCTGGACAGGGATTAACTATGGCTACACCTTC. This encodes CASSWTGINYGYTF.

Turning to this clone: Other nucleotide sequences from this sample produce the same CDR3. The CDR3 loop reads CASSQELAGGADTQYF. CDR3 DNA sequence: TGTGCCAGCAGCCAAGAACTAGCGGGAGGTGCAGATACGCAGTATTTT. The rearrangement joins TRBV4-2 to TRBJ2-3, with 12 bases aligning to TRBD2. The CDR3 totals 16 residues. Germline lookup yields CDR1 LGHNA and CDR2 YNFKEQ. The junction had 2 bases not matched to a gene; V was cut back by 0 bases and J by 4 bases.

The rearrangement links TRBV25-1 to TRBJ2-1, with D uncertain. V was clipped by 2 bases and J by 10 bases, with 12 bases between them. This CDR3 contains 13 residues. CDR1 is MGHDK and CDR2 is SYGVNS in the germline V gene. In DNA, the CDR3 is TGTGCCAGCAGTGAACTTTTTACACCCGAGCAGTTCTTC. It codes for CASSELFTPEQFF.

The V and J genes are TRBV2 and TRBJ2-7, with D hard to call. There are 12 residues in the CDR3. V shed 5 bases and J shed 0 bases, with 5 bases lying between them. Germline CDR1 reads SNHLY; CDR2 reads FYNNEI. The CDR3 DNA is TGTGCCAGCAGTTATAGCTCCTACGAGCAGTACTTC. The encoded protein is CASSYSSYEQYF.

V gene TRBV5-5 combines with J gene TRBJ1-2; 11 nucleotides agree with TRBD1. The ends lost 0 bases at V and 7 bases at J; junction bases unmatched: 8. The CDR3 loop spans 16 amino acids. CDR1 is SGHKS and CDR2 is YYEKEE in the germline V gene (reference sequence). The chain's CDR3 is CASSLAPGQGESGYTF. DNA of the CDR3: TGTGCCAGCAGCTTGGCTCCGGGACAGGGGGAAAGTGGCTACACCTTC.

The chain employs TRBV4-1 and TRBJ1-1; 9 bases align to TRBD1. The V and J ends lost 3 bases and 4 bases, in that order; junction bases with no gene match: 12. This CDR3 has 17 residues. The germline V gene encodes CDR1 MGHRA and CDR2 YSYEKL. CDR3 in DNA: TGCGCCAGCAGCCAGAGAAACGTGGGACAGGGAATCACTGAAGCTTTCTTT. Residues: CASSQRNVGQGITEAFF.

The gene calls are TRBV5-1 and TRBJ2-1; 13 bases match TRBD2. V trimming: 4 bases; J trimming: 4 bases; junction bases outside the gene matches: 8. Germline V gene lookup returns CDR1 SGHRS and CDR2 YFSETQ. This CDR3 comprises 17 residues. The CDR3 DNA reads as TGCGCCAGCAGCAAAGGGACTAGCGGGGAGGGGTACAATGAGCAGTTCTTC. Its translation: CASSKGTSGEGYNEQFF.

In its sample, this clone was seen once. V and J are TRBV9 and TRBJ2-7; D might be TRBD2 (7 bases). V dropped 2 bases and J dropped 6 bases, with 18 bases sitting between them. Germline CDR1 reads SGDLS; CDR2 reads YYNGEE. The CDR3 loop spans 15 amino acids. CDR3 DNA: TGTGCCAGCAGCGTCACCTGGGGGGGCGCGAGCGAGCAGTACTTC. It yields the protein CASSVTWGGASEQYF.

The V and J genes are TRBV28 and TRBJ2-5; 11 positions match TRBD2. Per the germline V gene, CDR1 is MDHEN and CDR2 is SYDVKM. The V segment lost 2 bases and the J segment 2 bases; nucleotides outside the gene matches: 4. The CDR3 length is 16 residues. The CDR3 sequence: CASSLGTSGGQETQYF. The CDR3 coding sequence is TGTGCCAGCAGTTTAGGAACTAGCGGGGGACAAGAGACCCAGTACTTC.

The V gene is TRBV29-1, the J gene TRBJ2-1, with D possibly being TRBD1 (6 bases). Germline loops: CDR1 SQVTM, CDR2 ANQGSEA. The length of the CDR3 is 11 residues. Trimming left V 2 bases short and J 7 bases short, with 6 bases between. CDR3 residues: CSVERGNEQFF. CDR3 coding DNA: TGCAGCGTTGAAAGGGGGAATGAGCAGTTCTTC.

This rearrangement joins TRBV2 to TRBJ1-2; tentative D call: TRBD1 (6 bases). Germline values: CDR1 SNHLY, CDR2 FYNNEI. V was shortened by 9 bases and J by 8 bases, with 25 bases between the two germline ends. This CDR3 region has 15 residues. In nucleotides, the CDR3 is TGTGCCAGTAAGTCCCGGGACACTTTCACACGGGGCTACACCTTC. As protein: CASKSRDTFTRGYTF. The full variable domain, with the rest looked up from reference TRBV2 and TRBJ1-2, is EPEVTQTPSHQVTQMGQEVILRCVPISNHLYFYWYRQILGQKVEFLVSFYNNEISEKSEIFDDQFSVERPDGSNFTLKIRSTKLEDSAMYFCASKSRDTFTRGYTFGSGTRLTVV.

Only one count was recorded for this clone. The chain joins TRBV5-1 to TRBJ1-2, with D unclear. The germline V and J ends were trimmed by 4 bases and 2 bases, with 12 bases remaining between them. The CDR3 extends over 14 amino acids. The germline CDR1 and CDR2 sequences are SGHRS and YFSETQ. The CDR3: CASSRRSSNYGYTF. Written as DNA, the CDR3 is TGCGCCAGCAGCCGGAGGTCTTCAAACTATGGCTACACCTTC.

The rearrangement uses TRBV10-1 and TRBJ2-7, with a tentative D call TRBD1 (5 bases). The CDR3 is 14 amino acids. The germline V gene has CDR1 WNHNN and CDR2 SYGVQD (reference sequence). V was trimmed by 10 bases and J by 5 bases, leaving 21 bases between them. The CDR3: CATQKAKLGHEQYF. Here the CDR3 DNA reads TGCGCCACACAAAAGGCTAAACTGGGGCACGAGCAGTACTTC.

The chain employs TRBV21-1 and TRBJ1-1. TRBV21-1 is deemed a pseudogene. The CDR3 contains 17 residues. This chain's CDR3 is CASSENHRGVEYTEAFF. The CDR3 nucleotides read TGTGCCAGCAGCGAAAACCACCGGGGGGTGGAGTACACTGAAGCTTTCTTT.